This T cell receptor beta chain came from a study of post-analysis software for immune sequencing data. Findings of the study overall: F-measure co-clustering was strong for batch-matched samples. In patients, TRBV5-6, TRBV5-1 and TRBV20-1 belonged to roughly 5 TRBV segments found more frequently than in controls. Significantly lower normalized Chao1 diversity was found in patients with multiple sclerosis relative to controls.

This clonotype was detected ten times or more. No antigen is known for it. This CDR3 contains 15 residues. Germline trimming cut 4 bases from V and 4 bases from J; bases unmatched to any gene: 9. In germline, CDR1 is ENHRY, CDR2 SYGVKD. cDNA libraries of TCR beta carried unique molecular identifiers. From the PCR reads, TCRdb called clonotypes with MiXCR, one entry per CDR3 protein. The sample lists hundreds of thousands of distinct CDR3 sequences, 30% to 40% occurring once. Material: blood. This TCR was sampled from a girl aged 2 to 9 with multiple sclerosis. V and J are TRBV10-3 and TRBJ1-2; 7 bases match TRBD1. In DNA, the CDR3 is TGTGCCATCAGTGCAAGGGGGCGAACATCCTATGGCTACACCTTC. Its translation: CAISARGRTSYGYTF.